This TCR beta chain was sequenced during a study of breast tumors, draining lymph nodes, adjacent tissues. Breast cancer patients provided tissue from their axillary draining lymph nodes. This clonotype appeared many times. Its antigen is still unknown. Germline V gene lookup returns CDR1 DFQATT and CDR2 SNEGSKA (reference sequence). The ends were cut back, 3 bases at V and 0 bases at J, with 12 bases in the middle. The CDR3 runs to 14 residues. MiXCR, applied by TCRdb to the multiplex PCR reads, yields one record per CDR3 protein. The sample has about 130,000 distinct CDR3 sequences, approximately 22% seen once. Findings and caveats of the study: Compared with lymph nodes, tumors were less diverse; compared with nontumor tissue, more. Findings are consistent with lymph node origin and intratumoral expansion of most tumor T cells. Compared with basal-like, luminal-like tumors shared significantly more repertoire with nontumor tissue.

The chain has TRBV20-1 and TRBJ2-7, with a possible D match to TRBD1 (5 bases). The receptor comes from a female donor with breast cancer. Some clones in this sample may be carry-over from other donors' samples. The specimen sequenced was axillary lymph node tissue. DNA of the CDR3: TGCAGTGCTAGCAAAGGGGCCCCCTCCTACGAGCAGTACTTC. This sequence encodes CSASKGAPSYEQYF.